This TCR beta chain comes out of a study of T-cell memory formation after mild COVID-19. Unmatched junction bases numbered 8, after V lost 4 bases and J lost 6 bases. The CDR3 is 17 amino acids. The germline V gene encodes CDR1 MNHEY and CDR2 SMNVEV (reference sequence). The TCR alpha and TCR beta cDNA libraries, bearing sample barcodes and UMIs, were generated by 5'RACE using constant-segment primers. MiXCR, applied by TCRdb to the 5' RACE reads, yields one record per CDR3 protein. The data hold about 440,000 distinct CDR3 sequences, with around 20% observed a single time. This rearrangement joins TRBV27 to TRBJ1-6; 11 nucleotides agree with TRBD1. The sample taken for sequencing was PBMCs or a T cell subset sorted from them (not recorded which). The clonotype originates from an adult woman who had mild COVID-19 (a few samples of this study predate the infection). Cell type and time point are not known. CDR3 coding DNA: TGTGCCAGCAGTTCAGGACAGGGGGCGCGGGTTAATTCACCCCTCCACTTT. Protein product: CASSSGQGARVNSPLHF.